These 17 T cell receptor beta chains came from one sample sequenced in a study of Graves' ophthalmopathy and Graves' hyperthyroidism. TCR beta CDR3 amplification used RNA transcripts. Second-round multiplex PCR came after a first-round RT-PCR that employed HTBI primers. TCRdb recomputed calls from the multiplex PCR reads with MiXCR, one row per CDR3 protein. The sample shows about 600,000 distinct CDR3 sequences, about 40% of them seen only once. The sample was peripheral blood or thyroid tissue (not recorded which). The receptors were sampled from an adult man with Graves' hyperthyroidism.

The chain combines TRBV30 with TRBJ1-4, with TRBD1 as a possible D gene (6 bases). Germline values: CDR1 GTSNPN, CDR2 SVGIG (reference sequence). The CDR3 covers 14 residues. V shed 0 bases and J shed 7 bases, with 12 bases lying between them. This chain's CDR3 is CAWSVQGGGEKLFF. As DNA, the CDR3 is TGTGCCTGGAGTGTACAGGGTGGAGGTGAAAAACTGTTTTTT.

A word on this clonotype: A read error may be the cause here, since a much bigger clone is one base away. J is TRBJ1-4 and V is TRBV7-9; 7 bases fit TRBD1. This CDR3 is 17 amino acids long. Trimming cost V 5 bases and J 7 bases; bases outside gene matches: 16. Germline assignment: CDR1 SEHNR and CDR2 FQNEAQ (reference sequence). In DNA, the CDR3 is TGTGCCAGCAGCCCGGAGGGACAGTCGAATCTAGGTGAAAAACTGTTTTTT. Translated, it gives CASSPEGQSNLGEKLFF.

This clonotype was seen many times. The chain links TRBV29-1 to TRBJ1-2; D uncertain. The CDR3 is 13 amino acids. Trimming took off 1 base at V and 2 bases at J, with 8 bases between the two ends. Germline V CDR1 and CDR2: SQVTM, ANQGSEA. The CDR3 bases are TGCAGCGTTGAAGGCATGTTAAACTATGGCTACACCTTC. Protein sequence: CSVEGMLNYGYTF.

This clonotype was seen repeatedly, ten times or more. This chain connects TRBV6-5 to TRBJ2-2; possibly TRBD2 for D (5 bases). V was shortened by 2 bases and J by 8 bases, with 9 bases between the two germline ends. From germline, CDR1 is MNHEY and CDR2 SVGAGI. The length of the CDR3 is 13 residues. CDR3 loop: CASSYQDWGELFF. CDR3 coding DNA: TGTGCCAGCAGTTACCAGGACTGGGGGGAGCTGTTTTTT.

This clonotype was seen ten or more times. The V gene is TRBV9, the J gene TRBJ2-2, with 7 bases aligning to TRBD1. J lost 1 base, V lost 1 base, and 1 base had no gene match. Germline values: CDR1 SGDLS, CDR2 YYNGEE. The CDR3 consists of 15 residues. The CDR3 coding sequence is TGTGCCAGCAGCGTACGGACAGGGAACACCGGGGAGCTGTTTTTT. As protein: CASSVRTGNTGELFF.

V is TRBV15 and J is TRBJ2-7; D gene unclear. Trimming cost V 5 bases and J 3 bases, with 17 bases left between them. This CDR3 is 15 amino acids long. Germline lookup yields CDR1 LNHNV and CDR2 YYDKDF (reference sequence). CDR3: CATSPRAERGYEQYF. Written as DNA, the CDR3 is TGTGCCACCAGCCCCCGGGCCGAACGTGGCTACGAGCAGTACTTC.

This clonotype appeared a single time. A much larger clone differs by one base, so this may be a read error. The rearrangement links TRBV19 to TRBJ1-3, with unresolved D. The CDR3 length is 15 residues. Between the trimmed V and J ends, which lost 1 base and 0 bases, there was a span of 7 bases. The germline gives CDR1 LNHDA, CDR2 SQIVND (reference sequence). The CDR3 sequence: CASSIVGSSGNTIYF. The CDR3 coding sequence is TGTGCCAGTAGTATAGTAGGCAGCTCTGGAAACACCATATATTTT.

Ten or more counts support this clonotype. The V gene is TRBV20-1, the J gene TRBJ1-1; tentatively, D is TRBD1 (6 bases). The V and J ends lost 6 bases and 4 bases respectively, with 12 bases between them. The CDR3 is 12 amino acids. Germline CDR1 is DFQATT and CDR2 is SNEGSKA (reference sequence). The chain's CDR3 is CSAPKQGTEAFF. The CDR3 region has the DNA TGCAGTGCCCCTAAACAGGGCACTGAAGCTTTCTTT.

This chain's CDR3 is CASSLRFQGMNTEAFF. CDR3 DNA sequence: TGCGCCAGCAGCTTGCGGTTTCAGGGGATGAACACTGAAGCTTTCTTT. The chain couples TRBV5-1 to TRBJ1-1; perhaps TRBD1 as D (6 bases). Germline CDR1 reads SGHRS; CDR2 reads YFSETQ. Trimming shortened V by 1 base and J by 0 bases, and 13 bases separated the two germline ends. CDR3 length equals 16 residues.

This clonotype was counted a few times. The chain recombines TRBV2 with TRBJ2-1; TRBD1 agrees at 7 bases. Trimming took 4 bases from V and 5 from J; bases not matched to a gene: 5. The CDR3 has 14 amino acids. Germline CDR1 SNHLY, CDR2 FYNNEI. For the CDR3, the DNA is TGTGCCAGCAGTGGACAGGGTACGGACAATGAGCAGTTCTTC. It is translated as CASSGQGTDNEQFF.

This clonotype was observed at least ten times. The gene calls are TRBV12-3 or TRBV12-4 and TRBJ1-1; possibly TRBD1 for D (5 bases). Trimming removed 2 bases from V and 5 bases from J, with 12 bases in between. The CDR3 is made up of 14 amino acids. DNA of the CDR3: TGTGCCAGCAGTTTATCGGCAGGGATAACTGAAGCTTTCTTT. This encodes CASSLSAGITEAFF.

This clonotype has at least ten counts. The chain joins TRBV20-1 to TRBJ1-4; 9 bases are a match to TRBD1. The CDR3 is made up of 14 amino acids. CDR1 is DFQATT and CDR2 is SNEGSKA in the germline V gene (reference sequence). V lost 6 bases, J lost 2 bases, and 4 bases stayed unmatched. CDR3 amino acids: CSAHDRGTNEKLFF. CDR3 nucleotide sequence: TGCAGTGCCCACGACAGGGGGACTAATGAAAAACTGTTTTTT.

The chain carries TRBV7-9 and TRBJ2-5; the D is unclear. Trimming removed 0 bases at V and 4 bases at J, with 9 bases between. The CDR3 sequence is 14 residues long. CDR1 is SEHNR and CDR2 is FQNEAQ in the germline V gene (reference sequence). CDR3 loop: CASSLAGLVETQYF. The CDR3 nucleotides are TGTGCCAGCAGCTTAGCGGGTCTAGTAGAGACCCAGTACTTC.

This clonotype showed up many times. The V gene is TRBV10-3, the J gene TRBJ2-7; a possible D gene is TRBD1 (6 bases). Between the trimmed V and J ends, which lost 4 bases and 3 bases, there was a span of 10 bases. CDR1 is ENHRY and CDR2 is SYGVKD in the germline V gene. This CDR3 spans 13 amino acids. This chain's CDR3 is CAISGDILYEQYF. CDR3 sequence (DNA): TGTGCCATCAGTGGGGACATTCTCTACGAGCAGTACTTC.

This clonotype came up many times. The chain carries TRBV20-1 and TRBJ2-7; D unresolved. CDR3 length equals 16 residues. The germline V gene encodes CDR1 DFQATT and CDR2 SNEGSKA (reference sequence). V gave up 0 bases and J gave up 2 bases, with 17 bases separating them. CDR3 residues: CSARDPRVAITYEQYF. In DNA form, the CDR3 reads TGCAGTGCTAGAGATCCTCGGGTAGCCATCACCTACGAGCAGTACTTC.

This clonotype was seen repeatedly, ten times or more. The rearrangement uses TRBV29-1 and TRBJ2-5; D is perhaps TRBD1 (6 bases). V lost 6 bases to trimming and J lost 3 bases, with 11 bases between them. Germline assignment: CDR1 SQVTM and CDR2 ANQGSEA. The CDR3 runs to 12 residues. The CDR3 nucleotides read TGCAGCGTGTCCGGACAGAAAGAGACCCAGTACTTC. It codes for CSVSGQKETQYF.

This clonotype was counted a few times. CDR3 in DNA: TGTGCCAGCAGCGCGAACCCTAGCGGGGGGAACACCGGGGAGCTGTTTTTT. Residues: CASSANPSGGNTGELFF. The chain joins TRBV6-5 to TRBJ2-2; TRBD2 matches 10 bases. The CDR3 length is 17 residues. V lost 6 bases, J lost 1 base, and 8 bases stayed unmatched. The germline CDR1 and CDR2 sequences are MNHEY and SVGAGI.